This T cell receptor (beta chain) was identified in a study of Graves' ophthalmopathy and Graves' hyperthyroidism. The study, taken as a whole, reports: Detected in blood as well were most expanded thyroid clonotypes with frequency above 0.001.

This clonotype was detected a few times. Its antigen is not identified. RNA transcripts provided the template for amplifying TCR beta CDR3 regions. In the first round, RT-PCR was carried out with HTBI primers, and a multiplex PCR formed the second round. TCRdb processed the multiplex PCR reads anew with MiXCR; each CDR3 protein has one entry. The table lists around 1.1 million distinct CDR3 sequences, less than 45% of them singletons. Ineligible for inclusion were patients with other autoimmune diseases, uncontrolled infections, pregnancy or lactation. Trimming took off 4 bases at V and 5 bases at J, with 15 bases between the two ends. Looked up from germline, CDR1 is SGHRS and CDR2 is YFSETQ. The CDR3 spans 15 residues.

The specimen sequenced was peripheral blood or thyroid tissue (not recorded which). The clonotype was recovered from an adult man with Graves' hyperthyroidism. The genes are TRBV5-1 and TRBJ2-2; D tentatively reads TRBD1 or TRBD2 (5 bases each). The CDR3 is CASSAWDGETGELFF. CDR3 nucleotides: TGCGCCAGCAGCGCCTGGGACGGGGAGACCGGGGAGCTGTTTTTT.